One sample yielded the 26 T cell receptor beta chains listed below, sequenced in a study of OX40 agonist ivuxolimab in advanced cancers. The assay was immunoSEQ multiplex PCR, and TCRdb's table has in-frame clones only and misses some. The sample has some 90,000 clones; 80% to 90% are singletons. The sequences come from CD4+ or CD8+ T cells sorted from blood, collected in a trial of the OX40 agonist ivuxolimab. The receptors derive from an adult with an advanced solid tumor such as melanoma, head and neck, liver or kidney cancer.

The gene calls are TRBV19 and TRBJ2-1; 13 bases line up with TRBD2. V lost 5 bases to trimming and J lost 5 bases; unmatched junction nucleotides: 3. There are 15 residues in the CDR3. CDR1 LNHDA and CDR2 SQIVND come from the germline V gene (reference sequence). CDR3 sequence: CASSWTSGRDNEQFF. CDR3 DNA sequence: TGTGCCAGTAGTTGGACTAGCGGGAGAGACAATGAGCAGTTCTTC.

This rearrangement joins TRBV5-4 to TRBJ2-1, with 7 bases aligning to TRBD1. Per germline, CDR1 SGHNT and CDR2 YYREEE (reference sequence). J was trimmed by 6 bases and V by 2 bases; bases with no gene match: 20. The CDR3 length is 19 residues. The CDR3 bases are TGTGCCAGCAGCTTAGGACAGGCCAGATTAATGCCCATGCTCAATGAGCAGTTCTTC. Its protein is CASSLGQARLMPMLNEQFF.

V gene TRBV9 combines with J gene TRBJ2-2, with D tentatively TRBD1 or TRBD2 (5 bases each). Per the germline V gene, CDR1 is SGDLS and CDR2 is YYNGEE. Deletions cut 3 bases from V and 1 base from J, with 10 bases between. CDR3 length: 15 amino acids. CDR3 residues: CASSAGSWNTGELFF. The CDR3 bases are TGTGCCAGCAGCGCAGGGAGTTGGAACACCGGGGAGCTGTTTTTT.

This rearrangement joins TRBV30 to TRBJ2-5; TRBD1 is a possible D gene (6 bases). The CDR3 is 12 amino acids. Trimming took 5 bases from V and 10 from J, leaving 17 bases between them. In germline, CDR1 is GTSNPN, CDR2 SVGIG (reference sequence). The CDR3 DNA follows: TGTGCCTGGGCCGGGACATCCATGAGCCAGTACTTC. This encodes CAWAGTSMSQYF.

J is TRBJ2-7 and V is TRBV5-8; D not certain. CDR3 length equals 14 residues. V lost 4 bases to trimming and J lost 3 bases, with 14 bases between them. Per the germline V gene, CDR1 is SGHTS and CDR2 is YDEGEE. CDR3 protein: CASSLGPAGYEQYV. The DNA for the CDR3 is TGTGCCAGCAGCCTAGGACCGGCTGGCTACGAGCAGTACGTC.

The CDR3 protein is CASSLGLSSGGEQFF. In DNA form, the CDR3 reads TGTGCCAGCAGCTTGGGCCTCAGCTCAGGGGGAGAGCAGTTCTTC. The chain links TRBV5-4 to TRBJ2-1, with TRBD1 matching 7 bases. V shed 0 bases and J 10 bases; nucleotides not matched to a gene: 10. The CDR3 runs 15 residues. Germline V lookup: CDR1 SGHNT, CDR2 YYREEE (reference sequence).

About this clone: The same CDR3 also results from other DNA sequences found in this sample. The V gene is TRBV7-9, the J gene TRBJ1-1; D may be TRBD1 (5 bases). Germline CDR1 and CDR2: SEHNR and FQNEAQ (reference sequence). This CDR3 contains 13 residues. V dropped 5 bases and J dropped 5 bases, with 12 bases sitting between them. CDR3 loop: CASSPSGGTEAFF. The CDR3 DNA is TGTGCCAGCAGCCCCTCGGGGGGTACTGAAGCTTTCTTT. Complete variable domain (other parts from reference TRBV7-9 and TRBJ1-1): DTGVSQNPRHKITKRGQNVTFRCDPISEHNRLYWYRQTLGQGPEFLTYFQNEAQLEKSRLLSDRFSAERPKGSFSTLEIQRTEQGDSAMYLCASSPSGGTEAFFGQGTRLTVV.

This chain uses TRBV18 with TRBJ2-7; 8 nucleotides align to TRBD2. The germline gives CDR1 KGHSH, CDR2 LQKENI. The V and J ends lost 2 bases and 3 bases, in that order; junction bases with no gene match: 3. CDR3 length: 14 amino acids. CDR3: CASSPAGGRYEQYV. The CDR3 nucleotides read TGTGCCAGCTCACCAGCGGGAGGACGCTACGAGCAGTACGTC.

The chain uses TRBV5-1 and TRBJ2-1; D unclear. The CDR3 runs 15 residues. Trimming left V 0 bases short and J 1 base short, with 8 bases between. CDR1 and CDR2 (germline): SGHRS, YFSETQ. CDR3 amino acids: CASSLDSQSYNEQFF. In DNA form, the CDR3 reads TGCGCCAGCAGCTTGGACTCCCAGTCCTACAATGAGCAGTTCTTC.

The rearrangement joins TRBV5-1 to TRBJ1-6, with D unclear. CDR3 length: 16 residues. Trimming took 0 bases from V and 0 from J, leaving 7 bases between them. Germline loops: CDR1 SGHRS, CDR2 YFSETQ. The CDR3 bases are TGCGCCAGCAGCTTGGAAGCAGTCTCCTATAATTCACCCCTCCACTTT. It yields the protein CASSLEAVSYNSPLHF.

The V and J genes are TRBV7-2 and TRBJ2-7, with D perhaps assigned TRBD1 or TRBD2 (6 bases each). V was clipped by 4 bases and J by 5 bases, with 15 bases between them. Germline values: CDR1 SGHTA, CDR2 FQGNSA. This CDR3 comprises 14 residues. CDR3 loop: CASSSQGGLDEQYV. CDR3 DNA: TGTGCCAGCAGCTCACAGGGAGGCTTGGACGAGCAGTACGTC.

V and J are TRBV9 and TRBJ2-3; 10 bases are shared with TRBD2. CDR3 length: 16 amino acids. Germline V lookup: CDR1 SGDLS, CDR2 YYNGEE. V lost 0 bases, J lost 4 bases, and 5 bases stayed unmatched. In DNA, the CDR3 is TGTGCCAGCAGCGTAGGTCCTAGCGGGAGTGCAGATACGCAGTATTTT. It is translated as CASSVGPSGSADTQYF.

CDR3 nucleotides: TGTGCCAGCAGAACCGGGACAGGTCAGAATGAGCAGTTCTTC. Protein sequence: CASRTGTGQNEQFF. J is TRBJ2-1 and V is TRBV6-5; 8 bases line up with TRBD1. Losses at the gene ends were 6 bases for V and 7 bases for J; bases not matched to a gene: 8. This CDR3 has 14 amino acids. Germline V gene data show CDR1 as MNHEY and CDR2 as SVGAGI.

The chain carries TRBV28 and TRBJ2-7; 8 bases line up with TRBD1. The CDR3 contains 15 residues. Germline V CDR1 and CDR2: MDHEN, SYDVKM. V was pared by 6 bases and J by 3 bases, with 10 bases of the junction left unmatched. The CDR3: CASRQGGLVHYEQYF. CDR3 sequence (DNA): TGTGCCAGCAGACAGGGGGGTTTGGTTCACTACGAGCAGTACTTC.

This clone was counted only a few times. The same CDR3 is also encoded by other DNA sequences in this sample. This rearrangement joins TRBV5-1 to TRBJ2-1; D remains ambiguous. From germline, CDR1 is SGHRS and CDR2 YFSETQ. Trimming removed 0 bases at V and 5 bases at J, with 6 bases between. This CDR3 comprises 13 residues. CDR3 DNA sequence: TGCGCCAGCAGCTTGGACAGAAACAATGAGCAGTTCTTC. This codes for CASSLDRNNEQFF.

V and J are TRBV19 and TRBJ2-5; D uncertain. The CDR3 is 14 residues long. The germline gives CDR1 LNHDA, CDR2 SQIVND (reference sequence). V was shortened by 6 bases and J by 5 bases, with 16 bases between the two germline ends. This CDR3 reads CASRATSGLETQYF. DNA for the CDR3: TGTGCCAGTAGGGCTACTTCTGGGTTGGAGACCCAGTACTTC.

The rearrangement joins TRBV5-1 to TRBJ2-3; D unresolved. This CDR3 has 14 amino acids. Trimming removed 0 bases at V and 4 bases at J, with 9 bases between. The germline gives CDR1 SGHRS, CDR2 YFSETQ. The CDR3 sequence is CASSLDSQPDTQYF. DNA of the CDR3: TGCGCCAGCAGCTTGGACTCTCAACCAGATACGCAGTATTTT.

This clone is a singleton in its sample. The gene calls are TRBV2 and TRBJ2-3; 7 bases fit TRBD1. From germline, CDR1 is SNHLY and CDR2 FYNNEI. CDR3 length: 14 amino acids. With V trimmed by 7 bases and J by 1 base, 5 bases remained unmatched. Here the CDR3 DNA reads TGTGCCAGCACCTGGGACAGCCGCACAGATACGCAGTATTTT. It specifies CASTWDSRTDTQYF.

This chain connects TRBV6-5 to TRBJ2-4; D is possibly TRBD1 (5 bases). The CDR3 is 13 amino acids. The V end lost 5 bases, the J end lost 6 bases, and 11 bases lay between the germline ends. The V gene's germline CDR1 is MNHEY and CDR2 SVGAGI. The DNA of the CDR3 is TGTGCCAGCAGTCCGCGGCAGGGAAACATTCAGTACTTC. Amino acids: CASSPRQGNIQYF.

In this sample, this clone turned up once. This chain's CDR3 is CASSVIRAHEQYV. Written as DNA, the CDR3 is TGTGCCAGCAGTGTAATCAGGGCCCACGAGCAGTACGTC. This chain uses TRBV6-1 with TRBJ2-7; the D gene is possibly TRBD1 (5 bases). Germline V CDR1 and CDR2: MNHNS, SASEGT. Between the trimmed V and J ends, which lost 4 bases and 5 bases, there was a span of 12 bases. The CDR3 has 13 residues.

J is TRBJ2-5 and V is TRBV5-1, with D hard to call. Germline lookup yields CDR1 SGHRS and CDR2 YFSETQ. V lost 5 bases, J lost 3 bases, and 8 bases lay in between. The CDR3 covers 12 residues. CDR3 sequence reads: CASRRAEETQYF. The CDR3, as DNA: TGCGCCAGCAGAAGGGCGGAAGAGACCCAGTACTTC.

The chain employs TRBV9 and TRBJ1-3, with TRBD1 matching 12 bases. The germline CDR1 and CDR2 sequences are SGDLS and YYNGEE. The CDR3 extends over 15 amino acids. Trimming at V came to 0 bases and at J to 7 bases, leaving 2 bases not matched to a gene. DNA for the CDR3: TGTGCCAGCAGCGTAGCTGGGACAGGGGGCAACACCATATATTTT. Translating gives CASSVAGTGGNTIYF.

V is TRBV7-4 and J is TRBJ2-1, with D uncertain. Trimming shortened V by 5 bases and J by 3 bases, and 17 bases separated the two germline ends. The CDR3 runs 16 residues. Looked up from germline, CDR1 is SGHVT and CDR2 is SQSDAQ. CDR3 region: CASSPLGSLDYNEQFF. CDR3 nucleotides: TGTGCCAGCAGCCCCCTGGGGTCTTTGGACTACAATGAGCAGTTCTTC.

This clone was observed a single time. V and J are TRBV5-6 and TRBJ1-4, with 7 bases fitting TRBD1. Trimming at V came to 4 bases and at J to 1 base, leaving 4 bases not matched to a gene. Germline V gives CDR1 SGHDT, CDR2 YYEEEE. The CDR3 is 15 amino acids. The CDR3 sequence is CASSATGRTNEKLFF. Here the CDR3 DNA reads TGTGCCAGCAGCGCGACAGGGAGAACTAATGAAAAACTGTTTTTT.

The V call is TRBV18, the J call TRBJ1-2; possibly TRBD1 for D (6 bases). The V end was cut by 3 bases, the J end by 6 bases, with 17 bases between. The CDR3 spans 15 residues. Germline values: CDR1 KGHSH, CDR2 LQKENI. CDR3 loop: CASSPGNGGLDGYTF. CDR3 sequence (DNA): TGTGCCAGCTCACCGGGGAATGGGGGGCTAGATGGCTACACCTTC.

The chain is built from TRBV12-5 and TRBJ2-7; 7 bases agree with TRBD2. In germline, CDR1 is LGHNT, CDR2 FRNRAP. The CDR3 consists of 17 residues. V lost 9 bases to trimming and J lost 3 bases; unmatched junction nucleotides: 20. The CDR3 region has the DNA TGTGCTAGCACCCGCCTATTAGCGGGTTGGGGGAACTACGAGCAGTACTTC. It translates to CASTRLLAGWGNYEQYF.